The next 28 T cell receptor beta chains were all read from a single sample in a study of blood T cell repertoires in COVID-19. Data came from immunoSEQ multiplex PCR; TCRdb stores just in-frame clones and leaves some out. Altogether about 270,000 clones are present, about 82% being singletons, with the ten largest covering approximately 5.5%. The specimen sequenced was peripheral blood. Every receptor here comes from a woman aged 80 or over with COVID-19, enrolled during active disease.

This clone was counted only a few times. The chain is built from TRBV30 and TRBJ1-2; TRBD1 matches 7 bases. Trimming took 5 bases from V and 1 from J; bases not matched to a gene: 13. CDR1 is GTSNPN, CDR2 SVGIG, per germline (reference sequence). CDR3 length: 16 amino acids. In DNA form, the CDR3 reads TGTGCCTGGGTACGCCTATTGGGACAGTATAACTATGGCTACACCTTC. Translated: CAWVRLLGQYNYGYTF.

The rearrangement joins TRBV18 to TRBJ2-5, with D unresolved. V lost 3 bases and J lost 2, with 4 bases in between. CDR1 is KGHSH and CDR2 is LQKENI in the germline V gene. The CDR3 runs to 12 residues. CDR3 sequence: CASSPKQETQYF. CDR3 DNA: TGTGCCAGCTCACCCAAACAAGAGACCCAGTACTTC.

The rearrangement joins TRBV7-3 to TRBJ2-3; TRBD1 aligns across 8 bases. With V trimmed by 4 bases and J by 7 bases, 10 bases remained unmatched. Germline assignment: CDR1 SGHTA and CDR2 FQGTGA. This CDR3 has 15 residues. The CDR3 DNA is TGTGCCAGCAGCTCAACCGGACAGGGCGCAAATACGCAGTATTTT. Its protein product is CASSSTGQGANTQYF.

The J gene is TRBJ2-2, the V gene TRBV5-1; 13 bases are a match to TRBD2. Germline V lookup: CDR1 SGHRS, CDR2 YFSETQ. Trimming at V came to 3 bases and at J to 2 bases, leaving 1 base not matched to a gene. This CDR3 is 16 amino acids long. CDR3 in amino acids: CASSWTSGRNTGELFF. In DNA form, the CDR3 reads TGCGCCAGCAGCTGGACTAGCGGGAGAAACACCGGGGAGCTGTTTTTT. The variable domain in full, completed from reference TRBV5-1 and TRBJ2-2, reads KAGVTQTPRYLIKTRGQQVTLSCSPISGHRSVSWYQQTPGQGLQFLFEYFSETQRNKGNFPGRFSGRQFSNSRSEMNVSTLELGDSALYLCASSWTSGRNTGELFFGEGSRLTVL.

CDR3 amino acids: CATSSQGRGTDTQYF. CDR3 nucleotides: TGTGCCACCAGTTCCCAAGGCAGGGGCACAGATACGCAGTATTTT. J is TRBJ2-3 and V is TRBV24-1, with D perhaps matching TRBD1 (5 bases). The V gene lost 6 bases and the J gene lost 1 base, with 13 bases spanning the gap. CDR1 and CDR2 (germline): KGHDR, SFDVKD. CDR3 length: 15 amino acids.

V is TRBV6-6 and J is TRBJ1-6; TRBD1 agrees at 9 bases. The germline V gene encodes CDR1 MNHNY and CDR2 SVGAGI (reference sequence). V was pared by 8 bases and J by 6 bases, with 5 bases of the junction left unmatched. The CDR3 has 14 amino acids. CDR3 residues: CASLDRGSNSPLHF. The DNA for the CDR3 is TGTGCCAGCTTGGACAGGGGAAGTAATTCACCCCTCCACTTT.

The genes are TRBV28 and TRBJ2-5; maybe TRBD1 (6 bases). This CDR3 region has 13 residues. Germline V CDR1 and CDR2: MDHEN, SYDVKM. With 6 bases removed from V and 2 bases from J, the gap between germline ends came to 10 bases. The CDR3 bases are TGTGCCAGCAGACAGGGACGGCAAGAGACCCAGTACTTC. It translates to CASRQGRQETQYF.

Written as DNA, the CDR3 is TGTGCCAGGGCCTCCCGGGGGGGTCGGTACGAGCAGTACTTC. Protein sequence: CARASRGGRYEQYF. The chain carries TRBV6-5 and TRBJ2-7, with 8 bases fitting TRBD2. Germline lookup yields CDR1 MNHEY and CDR2 SVGAGI. The CDR3 consists of 14 residues. V shed 9 bases and J 4 bases; nucleotides not matched to a gene: 11.

This clone was detected only once. Other DNA sequences in this specimen translate into the identical CDR3. The chain uses TRBV7-2 and TRBJ1-5; 8 bases are a match to TRBD1. CDR1 SGHTA and CDR2 FQGNSA come from the germline V gene. This CDR3 region has 16 residues. V gave up 0 bases and J gave up 7 bases; unmatched junction bases: 8. The CDR3 loop reads CASSLAPGGAGQPQHF. The CDR3 DNA reads as TGTGCCAGCAGCTTAGCGCCAGGGGGCGCGGGACAGCCCCAGCATTTT. The variable domain in full, with the rest retrieved from reference TRBV7-2 and TRBJ1-5, is GAGVSQSPSNKVTEKGKDVELRCDPISGHTALYWYRQSLGQGLEFLIYFQGNSAPDKSGLPSDRFSAERTGGSVSTLTIQRTQQEDSAVYLCASSLAPGGAGQPQHFGDGTRLSIL.

The gene calls are TRBV7-2 and TRBJ2-3; D is perhaps TRBD2 (6 bases). CDR1 is SGHTA and CDR2 is FQGNSA in the germline V gene. The CDR3 consists of 15 residues. V shed 2 bases and J shed 3 bases, with 12 bases lying between them. The CDR3 region is CASSLPGLLTDTQYF. The CDR3 DNA sequence: TGTGCCAGCAGCTTACCGGGACTCCTGACAGATACGCAGTATTTT.

The V and J genes are TRBV9 and TRBJ2-3, with a weak D call TRBD1 (5 bases). The CDR3 is 17 amino acids. The germline gives CDR1 SGDLS, CDR2 YYNGEE. The V end was cut by 0 bases, the J end by 2 bases, with 16 bases between. The CDR3 DNA reads as TGTGCCAGCAGCGTAGAAGGGTGGGGCAGCCTCACAGATACGCAGTATTTT. Encoded protein: CASSVEGWGSLTDTQYF.

V is TRBV2 and J is TRBJ1-6; no definite D call. The CDR3 extends over 13 amino acids. Germline lookup yields CDR1 SNHLY and CDR2 FYNNEI. The germline V and J ends were trimmed by 6 bases and 10 bases, with 13 bases remaining between them. CDR3 bases: TGTGCCAGCAGAGAGGGATCAAAGTCACCCCTCCACTTT. Encoded protein: CASREGSKSPLHF.

The gene calls are TRBV3-1 (or the pseudogene TRBV3-2) and TRBJ1-3; D perhaps matches TRBD1 (5 bases). Germline values: CDR1 LGHDT, CDR2 YNNKEL (reference sequence). The CDR3 runs 16 residues. V lost 0 bases to trimming and J lost 3 bases, with 12 bases between them. The CDR3 protein is CASSQEGPTGGNTIYF. The CDR3, as DNA: TGTGCCAGCAGCCAAGAAGGTCCCACAGGTGGAAACACCATATATTTT.

This chain uses TRBV6-6 with TRBJ2-7; a weak D match, TRBD2 (6 bases). The CDR3 length is 12 residues. Trimming stripped 1 base from V and 7 bases from J, with 8 bases between. CDR1 is MNHNY and CDR2 is SVGAGI in the germline V gene (reference sequence). This chain's CDR3 is CASSYWEEEQYF. CDR3 bases: TGTGCCAGCAGTTACTGGGAGGAGGAGCAGTACTTC.

This sequence joins TRBV9 and TRBJ2-7, with 11 bases fitting TRBD1. This CDR3 contains 14 residues. V was clipped by 4 bases and J by 4 bases; unmatched bases: 4. Germline values: CDR1 SGDLS, CDR2 YYNGEE. The CDR3 DNA reads TGTGCCAGCAGCCAGGGACAGGGGGTTTACGAGCAGTACTTC. Translating gives CASSQGQGVYEQYF.

The chain links TRBV18 to TRBJ1-1, with a weak D call TRBD1 (5 bases). The V and J ends lost 5 bases and 1 base respectively, with 8 bases between them. There are 13 residues in the CDR3. Germline CDR1 is KGHSH and CDR2 is LQKENI. The CDR3 DNA sequence: TGTGCCAGCTCAATCACAGGGAACACTGAAGCTTTCTTT. Translated: CASSITGNTEAFF.

This clone was picked up one time. This chain connects TRBV5-4 to TRBJ2-7; TRBD1 aligns across 10 bases. Unmatched junction bases numbered 16, after V lost 4 bases and J lost 6 bases. The length of the CDR3 is 17 residues. Germline-derived CDR1 and CDR2 are SGHNT and YYREEE (reference sequence). CDR3 sequence reads: CASSPGTGASSWGEQYF. In DNA form, the CDR3 reads TGTGCCAGCAGCCCCGGGACAGGGGCATCTTCCTGGGGCGAGCAGTACTTC.

V is TRBV4-3 and J is TRBJ1-1; 10 bases fit TRBD1. Trimming removed 3 bases from V and 8 bases from J; junction bases left unmatched: 3. There are 13 residues in the CDR3. The germline V gene has CDR1 LGHNA and CDR2 YSLEER. CDR3 bases: TGCGCCAGCAGCCAGGGGACAGGGGAGGAAGCTTTCTTT. Its translation: CASSQGTGEEAFF.

The chain couples TRBV6-5 to TRBJ1-1; D not resolved. The CDR3 runs to 14 residues. Germline V gene sequence: CDR1 MNHEY, CDR2 SVGAGI. The V gene lost 6 bases and the J gene lost 1 base, with 12 bases spanning the gap. DNA for the CDR3: TGTGCCAGCAGGACTGCGATCGCGAACACTGAAGCTTTCTTT. Its protein is CASRTAIANTEAFF.

The chain has TRBV25-1 and TRBJ2-1; D is possibly TRBD1 (6 bases). Germline lookup yields CDR1 MGHDK and CDR2 SYGVNS. Trimming left V 6 bases short and J 3 bases short, with 15 bases between. The CDR3 length is 15 residues. The CDR3: CASSTGTSDYNEQFF. The DNA for the CDR3 is TGTGCCAGCAGCACCGGGACATCCGACTACAATGAGCAGTTCTTC.

The chain recombines TRBV3-1 (or the pseudogene TRBV3-2) with TRBJ1-6, with TRBD1 identical over 7 bases. Trimming at V came to 1 base and at J to 9 bases, leaving 6 bases not matched to a gene. The CDR3 extends over 15 amino acids. The germline CDR1 and CDR2 sequences are LGHDT and YNNKEL (reference sequence). CDR3 in amino acids: CASSQGTGAASPLHF. The CDR3 DNA sequence: TGTGCCAGCAGCCAAGGCACAGGGGCGGCTTCACCCCTCCACTTT.

V usage is TRBV4-3 and J usage is TRBJ2-2; TRBD2 aligns across 9 bases. Per the germline V gene, CDR1 is LGHNA and CDR2 is YSLEER. V gave up 4 bases and J gave up 7 bases; unmatched junction bases: 13. This CDR3 region has 17 residues. This chain's CDR3 is CASSPGLRRGGGGELFF. The CDR3 nucleotides read TGCGCCAGCAGCCCGGGCCTGAGGCGGGGGGGAGGCGGGGAGCTGTTTTTT.

This sequence joins TRBV12-3 or TRBV12-4 and TRBJ1-1; no reliable D call. Trimming cost V 6 bases and J 1 base, with 9 bases left between them. The CDR3 spans 13 residues. The CDR3 DNA sequence: TGTGCCAGCAGGGTCAGCGGGAACACTGAAGCTTTCTTT. Its protein product is CASRVSGNTEAFF.

V and J are TRBV14 and TRBJ2-5, with a possible D match to TRBD2 (5 bases). V lost 4 bases and J lost 7, with 16 bases in between. Germline V gene data show CDR1 as SGHDN and CDR2 as FVKESK. The CDR3 extends over 14 amino acids. The CDR3 loop reads CASSPIRGSVTQYF. Written as DNA, the CDR3 is TGTGCCAGCAGCCCAATTCGGGGTTCCGTGACCCAGTACTTC.

The chain uses TRBV18 and TRBJ2-3; 11 nucleotides align to TRBD2. Germline-derived CDR1 and CDR2 are KGHSH and LQKENI. With 4 bases clipped from V and 6 bases from J, the junction kept 6 bases outside the gene matches. The CDR3 contains 15 residues. The CDR3 sequence: CASSLQTSGVDTQYF. The CDR3 DNA sequence: TGTGCCAGCTCACTTCAGACTAGCGGGGTGGATACGCAGTATTTT.

V and J are TRBV3-1 (or the pseudogene TRBV3-2) and TRBJ2-3, with TRBD2 matching over 8 bases. Germline CDR1 and CDR2: LGHDT and YNNKEL (reference sequence). V shed 6 bases, J shed 1 base, and the junction held 3 bases outside the gene matches. CDR3 length: 14 residues. The CDR3 sequence is CASRRGGRTDTQYF. The CDR3 bases are TGTGCCAGCAGACGGGGGGGGCGCACAGATACGCAGTATTTT.

The gene calls are TRBV25-1 and TRBJ1-6; the D gene is possibly TRBD1 (6 bases). The CDR3 sequence is 15 residues long. The germline V and J ends were trimmed by 2 bases and 10 bases, with 15 bases remaining between them. Germline assignment: CDR1 MGHDK and CDR2 SYGVNS. CDR3 loop: CASSETDRFRSPLHF. The CDR3 DNA is TGTGCCAGCAGTGAAACCGACAGGTTCCGATCACCCCTCCACTTT.

The CDR3 is CASSYSGWGYTF. DNA for the CDR3: TGTGCCAGCAGTTACTCCGGGTGGGGCTACACCTTC. V gene TRBV6-5 combines with J gene TRBJ1-2, with D hard to call. The germline CDR1 and CDR2 sequences are MNHEY and SVGAGI. The CDR3 runs 12 residues. Trimming removed 0 bases at V and 8 bases at J, with 7 bases between.